This T cell receptor beta chain is from a study of T cell repertoires in aging, cancer and after chemotherapy. Across the whole study: Donors were grouped into six age bands spanning 30 or younger through 70 or older.

Peripheral blood genomic DNA, not sorted cells or RNA, was the template. Study-wide results and limits: Untreated cancer patients had significantly lower blood TCR diversity than age-matched healthy donors. In each cancer cohort, median generation probability increased across chemotherapy, suggesting thymic output rebounded.

The CDR3 consists of 16 residues. CDR1 is MNHEY, CDR2 SVGEGT, per germline. V shed 5 bases, J shed 2 bases, and the junction held 8 bases outside the gene matches. Concerning this clonotype itself: Antigen unknown.

TRB rearrangements spanning V, D and J were amplified using mixed TRB-A/B primers. Each CDR3 protein gets one entry after TCRdb re-called the multiplex PCR reads with MiXCR. The top ten clones hold roughly 60% of a sample with under 2,000 distinct CDR3 sequences, about 21% of them seen once. The gene calls are TRBV6-2 or TRBV6-3 and TRBJ2-7; 11 nucleotides line up with TRBD1. The origin of this receptor is a human donor with a solid tumor. The specimen sequenced was blood. The CDR3 nucleotides read TGTGCCAGCAGTGCTCTACCGGGACAGGGGGCCTACGAGCAGTACTTC. It yields the protein CASSALPGQGAYEQYF.